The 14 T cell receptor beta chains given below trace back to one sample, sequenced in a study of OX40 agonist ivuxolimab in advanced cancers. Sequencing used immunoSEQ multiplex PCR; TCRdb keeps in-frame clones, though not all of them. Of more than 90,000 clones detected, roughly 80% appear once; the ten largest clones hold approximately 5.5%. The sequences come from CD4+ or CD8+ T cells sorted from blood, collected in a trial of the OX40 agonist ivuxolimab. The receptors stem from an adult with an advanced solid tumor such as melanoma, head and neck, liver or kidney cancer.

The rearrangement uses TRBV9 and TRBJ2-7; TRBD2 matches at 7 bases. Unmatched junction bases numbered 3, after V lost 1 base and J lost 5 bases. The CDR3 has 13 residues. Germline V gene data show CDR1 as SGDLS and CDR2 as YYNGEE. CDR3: CASSVRTSDEQYF. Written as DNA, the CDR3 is TGTGCCAGCAGCGTACGAACTAGCGACGAGCAGTACTTC.

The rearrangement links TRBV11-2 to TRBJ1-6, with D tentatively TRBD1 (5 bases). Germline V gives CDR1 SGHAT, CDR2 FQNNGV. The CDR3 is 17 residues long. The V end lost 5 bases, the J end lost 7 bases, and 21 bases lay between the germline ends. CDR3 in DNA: TGTGCCAGCAGCCTACCGGGACTCTCTTTTCAGAATTCACCCCTCCACTTT. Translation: CASSLPGLSFQNSPLHF. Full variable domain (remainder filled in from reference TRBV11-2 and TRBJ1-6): EAGVAQSPRYKIIEKRQSVAFWCNPISGHATLYWYQQILGQGPKLLIQFQNNGVVDDSQLPKDRFSAERLKGVDSTLKIQPAKLEDSAVYLCASSLPGLSFQNSPLHFGNGTRLTVT.

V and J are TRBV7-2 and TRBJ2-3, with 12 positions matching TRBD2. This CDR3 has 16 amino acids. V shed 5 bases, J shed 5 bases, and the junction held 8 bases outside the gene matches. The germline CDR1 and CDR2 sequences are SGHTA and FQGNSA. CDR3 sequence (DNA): TGTGCCAGCAGCCCGAGACTAGCGGGAGAAATAGATACGCAGTATTTT. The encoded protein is CASSPRLAGEIDTQYF. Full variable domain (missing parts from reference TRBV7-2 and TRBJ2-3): GAGVSQSPSNKVTEKGKDVELRCDPISGHTALYWYRQSLGQGLEFLIYFQGNSAPDKSGLPSDRFSAERTGGSVSTLTIQRTQQEDSAVYLCASSPRLAGEIDTQYFGPGTRLTVL.

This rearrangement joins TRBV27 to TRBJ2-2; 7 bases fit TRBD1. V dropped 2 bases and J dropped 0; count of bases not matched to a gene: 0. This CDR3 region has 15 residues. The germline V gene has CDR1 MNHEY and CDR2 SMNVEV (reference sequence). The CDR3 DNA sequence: TGTGCCAGCAGTTTAGGGACAGCGAACACCGGGGAGCTGTTTTTT. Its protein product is CASSLGTANTGELFF.

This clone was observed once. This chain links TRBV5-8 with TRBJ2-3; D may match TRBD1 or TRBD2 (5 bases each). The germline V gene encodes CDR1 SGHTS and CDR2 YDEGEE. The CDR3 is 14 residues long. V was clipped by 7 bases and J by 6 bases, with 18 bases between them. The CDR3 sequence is CASPTRDPRDTQYF. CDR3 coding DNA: TGTGCCAGCCCAACTAGGGACCCGCGGGATACGCAGTATTTT.

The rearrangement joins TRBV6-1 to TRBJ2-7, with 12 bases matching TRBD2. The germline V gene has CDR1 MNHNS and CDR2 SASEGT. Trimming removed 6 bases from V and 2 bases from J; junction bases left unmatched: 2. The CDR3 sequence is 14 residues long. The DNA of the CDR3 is TGTGCCAGCAGGGGACTAGCGGGCACCTACGAGCAGTACTTC. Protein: CASRGLAGTYEQYF.

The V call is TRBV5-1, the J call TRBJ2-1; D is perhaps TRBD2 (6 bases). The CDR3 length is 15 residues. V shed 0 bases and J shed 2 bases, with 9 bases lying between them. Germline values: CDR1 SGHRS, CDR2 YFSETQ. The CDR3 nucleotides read TGCGCCAGCAGCTTGGCTGGGGGGACCTACAATGAGCAGTTCTTC. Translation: CASSLAGGTYNEQFF. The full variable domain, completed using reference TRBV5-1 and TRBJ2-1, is KAGVTQTPRYLIKTRGQQVTLSCSPISGHRSVSWYQQTPGQGLQFLFEYFSETQRNKGNFPGRFSGRQFSNSRSEMNVSTLELGDSALYLCASSLAGGTYNEQFFGPGTRLTVL.

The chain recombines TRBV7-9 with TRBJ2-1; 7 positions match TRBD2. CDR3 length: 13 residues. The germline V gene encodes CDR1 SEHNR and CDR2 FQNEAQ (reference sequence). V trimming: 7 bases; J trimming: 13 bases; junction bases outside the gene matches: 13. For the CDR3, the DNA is TGTGCCAGCAACACGGCCCGACTAGCAGAACAGTTCTTC. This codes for CASNTARLAEQFF.

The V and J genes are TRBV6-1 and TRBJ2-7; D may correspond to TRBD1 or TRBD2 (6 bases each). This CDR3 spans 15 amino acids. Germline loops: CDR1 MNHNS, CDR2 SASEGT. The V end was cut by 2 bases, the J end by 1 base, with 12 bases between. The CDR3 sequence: CASSELGGRSYEQYF. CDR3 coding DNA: TGTGCCAGCAGTGAACTAGGGGGGAGGTCCTACGAGCAGTACTTC.

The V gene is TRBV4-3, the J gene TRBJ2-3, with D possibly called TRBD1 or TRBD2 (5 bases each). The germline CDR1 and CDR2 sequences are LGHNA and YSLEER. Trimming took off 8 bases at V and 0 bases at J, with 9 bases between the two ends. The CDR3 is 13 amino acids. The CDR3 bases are TGCGCCAGCGGGACCTATAGCACAGATACGCAGTATTTT. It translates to CASGTYSTDTQYF.

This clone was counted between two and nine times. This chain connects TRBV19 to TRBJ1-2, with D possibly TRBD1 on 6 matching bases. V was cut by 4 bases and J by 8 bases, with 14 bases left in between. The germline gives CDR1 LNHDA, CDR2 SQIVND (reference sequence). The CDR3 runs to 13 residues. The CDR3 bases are TGTGCCAGTAGTACGACCCTAGGACAGGGCTACACCTTC. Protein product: CASSTTLGQGYTF.

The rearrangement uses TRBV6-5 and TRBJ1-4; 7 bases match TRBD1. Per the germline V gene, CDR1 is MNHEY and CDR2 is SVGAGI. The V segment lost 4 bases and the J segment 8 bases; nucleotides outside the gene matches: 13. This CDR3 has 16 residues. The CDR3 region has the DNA TGTGCCAGCAGTTCCCTCACAGGGGACGATCGAGAAAAACTGTTTTTT. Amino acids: CASSSLTGDDREKLFF.

The CDR3 sequence: CASSRGTGHGYTF. The CDR3 DNA reads as TGTGCCAGCAGCCGCGGGACAGGTCATGGCTACACCTTC. V usage is TRBV6-5 and J usage is TRBJ1-2; 8 bases are shared with TRBD1. The ends lost 6 bases at V and 6 bases at J; junction bases unmatched: 6. The CDR3 totals 13 residues. Germline V CDR1 and CDR2: MNHEY, SVGAGI.

The CDR3 spells CASSRPGQYEQYF. The CDR3 DNA sequence: TGTGCCAGCAGTCGACCAGGACAGTACGAGCAGTACTTC. The chain links TRBV6-1 to TRBJ2-7; the D gene is possibly TRBD1 (6 bases). The CDR3 covers 13 residues. V lost 5 bases and J 4 bases, leaving 12 bases between the germline ends. Germline V gives CDR1 MNHNS, CDR2 SASEGT.